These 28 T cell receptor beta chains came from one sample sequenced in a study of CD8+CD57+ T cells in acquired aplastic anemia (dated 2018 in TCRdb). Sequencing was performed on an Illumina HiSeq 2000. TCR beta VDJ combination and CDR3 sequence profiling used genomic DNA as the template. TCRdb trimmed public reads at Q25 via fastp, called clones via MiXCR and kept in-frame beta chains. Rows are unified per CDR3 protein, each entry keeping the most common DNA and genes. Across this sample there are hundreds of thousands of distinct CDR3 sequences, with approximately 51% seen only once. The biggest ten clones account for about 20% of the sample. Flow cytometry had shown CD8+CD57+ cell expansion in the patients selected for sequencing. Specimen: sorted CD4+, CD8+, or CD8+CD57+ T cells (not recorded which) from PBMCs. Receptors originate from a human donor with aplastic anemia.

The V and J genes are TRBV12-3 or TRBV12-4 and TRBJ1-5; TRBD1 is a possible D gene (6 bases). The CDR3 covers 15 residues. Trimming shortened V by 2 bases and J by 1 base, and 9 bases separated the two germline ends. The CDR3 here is CASSLWGQSNQPQHF. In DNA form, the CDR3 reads TGTGCCAGCAGTTTATGGGGGCAGAGCAATCAGCCCCAGCATTTT.

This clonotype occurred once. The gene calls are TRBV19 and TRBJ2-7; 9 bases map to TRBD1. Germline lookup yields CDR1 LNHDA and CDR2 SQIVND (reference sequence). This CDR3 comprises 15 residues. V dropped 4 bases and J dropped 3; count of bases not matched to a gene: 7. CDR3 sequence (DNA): TGTGCCAGTAGTAGGCAGGACAGGGGTGTCTACGAGCAGTACTTC. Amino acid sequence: CASSRQDRGVYEQYF.

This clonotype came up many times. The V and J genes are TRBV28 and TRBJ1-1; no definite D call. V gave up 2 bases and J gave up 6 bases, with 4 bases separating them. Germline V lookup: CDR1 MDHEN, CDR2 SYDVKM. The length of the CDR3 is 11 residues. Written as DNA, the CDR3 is TGTGCCAGCAGTTTACAGGCTGAAGCTTTCTTT. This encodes CASSLQAEAFF.

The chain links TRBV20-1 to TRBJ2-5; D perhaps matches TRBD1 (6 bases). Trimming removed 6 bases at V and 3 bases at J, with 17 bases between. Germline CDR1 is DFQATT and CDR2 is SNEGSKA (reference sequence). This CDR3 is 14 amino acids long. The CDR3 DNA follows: TGCAGTGCCTATGGCGGCCAGGGGAAAGAGACCCAGTACTTC. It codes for CSAYGGQGKETQYF.

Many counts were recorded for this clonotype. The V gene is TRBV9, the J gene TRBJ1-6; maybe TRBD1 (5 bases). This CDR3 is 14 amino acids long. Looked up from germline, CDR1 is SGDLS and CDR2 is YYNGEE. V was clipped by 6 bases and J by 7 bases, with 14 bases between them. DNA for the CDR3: TGTGCCAGCACCAGGGAAGGGTTGAATTCACCCCTCCACTTT. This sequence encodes CASTREGLNSPLHF.

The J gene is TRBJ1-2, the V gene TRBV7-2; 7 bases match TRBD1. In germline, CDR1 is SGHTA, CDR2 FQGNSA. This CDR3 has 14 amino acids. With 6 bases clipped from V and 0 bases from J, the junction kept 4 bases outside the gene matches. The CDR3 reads CASRPTGPNYGYTF. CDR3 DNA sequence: TGTGCCAGCAGGCCGACAGGGCCTAACTATGGCTACACCTTC.

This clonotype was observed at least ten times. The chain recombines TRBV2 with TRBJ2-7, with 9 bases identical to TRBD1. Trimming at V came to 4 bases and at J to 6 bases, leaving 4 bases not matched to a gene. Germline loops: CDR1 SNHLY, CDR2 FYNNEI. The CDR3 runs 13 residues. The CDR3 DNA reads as TGTGCCAGCAGTGCGGGGACAGGGCGCGAGCAGTACTTC. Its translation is CASSAGTGREQYF.

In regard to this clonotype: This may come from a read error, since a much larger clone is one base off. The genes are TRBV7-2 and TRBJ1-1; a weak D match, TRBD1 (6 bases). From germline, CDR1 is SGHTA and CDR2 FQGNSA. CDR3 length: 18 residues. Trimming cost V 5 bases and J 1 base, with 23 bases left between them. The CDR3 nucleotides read TGTGCCAGCAGCCCACAGTGGGGATGGGGGGCCGGGAACACTGAAGCTTTCTTT. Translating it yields CASSPQWGWGAGNTEAFF.

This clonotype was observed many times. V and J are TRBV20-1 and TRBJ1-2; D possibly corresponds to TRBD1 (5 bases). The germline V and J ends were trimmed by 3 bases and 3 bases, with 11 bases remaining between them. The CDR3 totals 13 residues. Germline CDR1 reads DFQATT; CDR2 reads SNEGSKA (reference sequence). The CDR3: CSASTGAHYGYTF. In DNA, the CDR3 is TGCAGTGCTAGCACCGGGGCCCACTATGGCTACACCTTC.

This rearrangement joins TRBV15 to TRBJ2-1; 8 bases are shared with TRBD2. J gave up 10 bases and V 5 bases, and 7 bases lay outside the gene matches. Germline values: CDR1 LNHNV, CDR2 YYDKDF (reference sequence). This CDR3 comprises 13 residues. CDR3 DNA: TGTGCCACCAGCCGAATACCTAGCGGGGAGCAGTTCTTC. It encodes CATSRIPSGEQFF.

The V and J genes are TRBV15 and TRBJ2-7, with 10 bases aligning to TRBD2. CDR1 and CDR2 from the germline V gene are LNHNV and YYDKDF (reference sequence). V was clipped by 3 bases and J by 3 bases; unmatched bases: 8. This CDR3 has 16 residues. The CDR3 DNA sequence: TGTGCCACCAGCAGTCTGACTAGCGGGCCTTACTACGAGCAGTACTTC. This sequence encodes CATSSLTSGPYYEQYF.

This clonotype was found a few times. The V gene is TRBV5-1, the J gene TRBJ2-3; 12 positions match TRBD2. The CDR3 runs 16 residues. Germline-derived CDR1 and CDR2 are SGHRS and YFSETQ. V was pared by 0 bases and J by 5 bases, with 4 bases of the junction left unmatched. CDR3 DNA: TGCGCCAGCAGCTTGGTGACTAGCGGGGGCGAAGATACGCAGTATTTT. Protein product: CASSLVTSGGEDTQYF. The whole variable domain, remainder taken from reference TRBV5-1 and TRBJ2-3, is KAGVTQTPRYLIKTRGQQVTLSCSPISGHRSVSWYQQTPGQGLQFLFEYFSETQRNKGNFPGRFSGRQFSNSRSEMNVSTLELGDSALYLCASSLVTSGGEDTQYFGPGTRLTVL.

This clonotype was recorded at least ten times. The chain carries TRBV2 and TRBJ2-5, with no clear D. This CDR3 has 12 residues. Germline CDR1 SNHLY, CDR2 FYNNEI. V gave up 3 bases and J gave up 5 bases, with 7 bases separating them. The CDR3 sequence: CASSDEQETQYF. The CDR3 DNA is TGTGCCAGCAGTGATGAACAGGAGACCCAGTACTTC.

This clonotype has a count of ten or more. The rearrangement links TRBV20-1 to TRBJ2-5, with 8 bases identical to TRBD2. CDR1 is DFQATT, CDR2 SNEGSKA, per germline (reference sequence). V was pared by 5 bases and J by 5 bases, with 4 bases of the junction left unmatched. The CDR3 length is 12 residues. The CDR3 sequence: CSASGGGETQYF. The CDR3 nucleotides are TGCAGTGCTTCCGGGGGGGGGGAGACCCAGTACTTC.

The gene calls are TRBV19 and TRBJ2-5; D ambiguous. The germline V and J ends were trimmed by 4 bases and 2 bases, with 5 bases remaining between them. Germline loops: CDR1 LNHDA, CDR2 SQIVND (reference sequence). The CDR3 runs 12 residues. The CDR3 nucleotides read TGTGCCAGTAGTACCTGGCAAGAGACCCAGTACTTC. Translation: CASSTWQETQYF.

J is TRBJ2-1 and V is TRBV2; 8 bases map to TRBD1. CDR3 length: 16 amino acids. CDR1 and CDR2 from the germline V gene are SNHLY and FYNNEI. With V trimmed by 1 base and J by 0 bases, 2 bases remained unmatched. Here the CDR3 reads CASSEGTGSSYNEQFF. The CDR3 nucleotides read TGTGCCAGCAGTGAAGGGACAGGGAGCTCCTACAATGAGCAGTTCTTC.

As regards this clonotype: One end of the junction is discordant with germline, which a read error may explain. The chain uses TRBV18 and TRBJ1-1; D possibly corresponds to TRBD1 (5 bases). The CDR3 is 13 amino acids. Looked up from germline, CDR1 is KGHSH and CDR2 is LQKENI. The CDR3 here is CAGSPLQGTEAFF. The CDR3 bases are TGTGCCGGCTCACCACTGCAGGGCACTGAAGCTTTCTTT.

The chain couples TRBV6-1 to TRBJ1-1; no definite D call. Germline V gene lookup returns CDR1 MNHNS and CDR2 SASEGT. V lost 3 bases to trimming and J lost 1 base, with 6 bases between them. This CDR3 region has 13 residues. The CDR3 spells CASSDRTNTEAFF. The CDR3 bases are TGTGCCAGCAGTGACAGGACGAACACTGAAGCTTTCTTT.

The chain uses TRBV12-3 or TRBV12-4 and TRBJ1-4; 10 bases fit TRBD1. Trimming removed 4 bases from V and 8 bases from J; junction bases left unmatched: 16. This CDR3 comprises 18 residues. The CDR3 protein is CASSWDRGHSGMAEKLFF. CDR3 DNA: TGTGCCAGCAGTTGGGACAGGGGCCATAGCGGGATGGCAGAAAAACTGTTTTTT.

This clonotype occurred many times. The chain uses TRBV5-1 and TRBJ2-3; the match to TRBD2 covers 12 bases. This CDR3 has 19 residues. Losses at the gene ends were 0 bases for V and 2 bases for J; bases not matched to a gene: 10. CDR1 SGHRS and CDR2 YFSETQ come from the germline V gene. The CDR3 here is CASSLEPSGGDGATDTQYF. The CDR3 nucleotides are TGCGCCAGCAGCTTGGAGCCTAGCGGGGGGGACGGTGCCACAGATACGCAGTATTTT.

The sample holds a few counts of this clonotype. DNA of the CDR3: TGCGCCAGCAGACCGGACATCAGCTCTGGAAACACCATATATTTT. Encoded protein: CASRPDISSGNTIYF. This chain joins TRBV5-1 and TRBJ1-3; possible D gene TRBD1, 5 bases. Trimming removed 5 bases from V and 0 bases from J, with 12 bases in between. The germline V gene encodes CDR1 SGHRS and CDR2 YFSETQ. The CDR3 has 15 residues.

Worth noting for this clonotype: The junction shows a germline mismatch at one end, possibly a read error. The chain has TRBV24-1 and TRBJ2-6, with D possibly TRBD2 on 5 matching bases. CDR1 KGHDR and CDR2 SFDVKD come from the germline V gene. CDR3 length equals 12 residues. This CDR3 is CATSESGNTEAF. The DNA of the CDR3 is TGTGCCACCAGTGAAAGCGGCAACACTGAAGCTTTC.

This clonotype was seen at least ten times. The CDR3 DNA reads as TGTGCCACCAGTGATTGGGGACTAGCGTATCTCGATACGCAGTATTTT. Its protein is CATSDWGLAYLDTQYF. The rearrangement links TRBV24-1 to TRBJ2-3; 10 bases are shared with TRBD2. Germline CDR1 is KGHDR and CDR2 is SFDVKD. This CDR3 has 16 residues. V shed 2 bases, J shed 6 bases, and the junction held 7 bases outside the gene matches.

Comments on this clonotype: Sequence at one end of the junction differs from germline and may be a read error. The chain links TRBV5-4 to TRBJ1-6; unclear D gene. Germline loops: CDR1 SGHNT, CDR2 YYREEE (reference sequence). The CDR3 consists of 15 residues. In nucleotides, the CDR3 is TGTGCCAGCAGCTTGGGAGGGTCCTCTAATTCACCCCTCCACTTT. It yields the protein CASSLGGSSNSPLHF.

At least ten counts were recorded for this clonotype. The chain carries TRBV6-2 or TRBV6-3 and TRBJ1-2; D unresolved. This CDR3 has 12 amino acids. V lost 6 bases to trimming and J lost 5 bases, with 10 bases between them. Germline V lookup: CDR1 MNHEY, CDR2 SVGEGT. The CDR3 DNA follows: TGTGCCAGCAGCGGCTCGGGATATGGCTACACCTTC. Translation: CASSGSGYGYTF.

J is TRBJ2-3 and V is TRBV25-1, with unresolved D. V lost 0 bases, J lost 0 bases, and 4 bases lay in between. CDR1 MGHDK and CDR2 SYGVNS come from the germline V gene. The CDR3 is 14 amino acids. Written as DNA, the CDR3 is TGTGCCAGCAGTGAATATAGAAGCACAGATACGCAGTATTTT. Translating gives CASSEYRSTDTQYF.

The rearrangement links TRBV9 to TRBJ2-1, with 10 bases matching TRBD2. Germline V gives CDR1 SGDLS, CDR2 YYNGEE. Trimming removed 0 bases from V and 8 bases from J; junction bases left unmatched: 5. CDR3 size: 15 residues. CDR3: CASSVVQAGGDEQFF. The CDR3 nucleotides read TGTGCCAGCAGCGTAGTGCAAGCGGGGGGGGATGAGCAGTTCTTC.

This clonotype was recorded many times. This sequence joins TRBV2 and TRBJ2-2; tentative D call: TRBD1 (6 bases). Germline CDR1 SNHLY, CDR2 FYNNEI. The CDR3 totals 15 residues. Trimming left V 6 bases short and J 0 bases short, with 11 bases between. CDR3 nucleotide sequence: TGTGCCAGCAGCCTTACAGGGACGAACACCGGGGAGCTGTTTTTT. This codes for CASSLTGTNTGELFF.